One and the same sample provided the 7 T cell receptor beta chains below, sequenced in a study of T cell repertoires in cytomegalovirus infection. A single record per CDR3 protein comes from TCRdb applying MiXCR to the reads. The sample carries a few hundred thousand distinct CDR3 sequences, 12% to 15% recorded once. The sample taken for sequencing was PBMCs. All receptors derive from a human donor in good health (CMV status not recorded). Some clones in this sample may be carry-over from other donors' samples.

J is TRBJ2-7 and V is TRBV6-1; tentative D call: TRBD1 (6 bases). The CDR3 has 14 residues. Trimming removed 9 bases at V and 2 bases at J, with 17 bases between. Germline V gene data show CDR1 as MNHNS and CDR2 as SASEGT. CDR3 nucleotides: TGTGCCAGTCGTCGGACAGCCCTAACCTACGAGCAGTACTTC. Amino acid sequence: CASRRTALTYEQYF.

In its sample, this clonotype was seen many times. The chain links TRBV6-1 to TRBJ2-7; D is undetermined. The CDR3 extends over 13 amino acids. CDR1 is MNHNS and CDR2 is SASEGT in the germline V gene. V lost 7 bases, J lost 2 bases, and 12 bases lay in between. CDR3 nucleotides: TGTGCCAGCAAAAGGGATCCCACCTACGAGCAGTACTTC. It codes for CASKRDPTYEQYF.

This clonotype was seen a handful of times. The chain couples TRBV19 to TRBJ1-1; no clear D. V was pared by 2 bases and J by 6 bases, with 10 bases between. This CDR3 is built from 13 residues. In germline, CDR1 is LNHDA, CDR2 SQIVND (reference sequence). CDR3 sequence: CASSIPPWAEAFF. The CDR3, as DNA: TGTGCCAGTAGTATACCCCCCTGGGCTGAAGCTTTCTTT.

The V and J genes are TRBV29-1 and TRBJ2-5; D unclear. The CDR3 sequence is 15 residues long. Trimming left V 4 bases short and J 1 base short, with 16 bases between. Germline V gene lookup returns CDR1 SQVTM and CDR2 ANQGSEA. The CDR3 sequence: CSVVDPAGIQETQYF. The CDR3 DNA reads as TGCAGCGTTGTGGACCCGGCCGGCATCCAAGAGACCCAGTACTTC.

This clonotype was detected many times. The chain employs TRBV7-9 and TRBJ1-3; the match to TRBD1 covers 9 bases. V lost 5 bases, J lost 8 bases, and 13 bases stayed unmatched. The CDR3 is 16 amino acids. CDR1 is SEHNR, CDR2 FQNEAQ, per germline (reference sequence). In DNA form, the CDR3 reads TGTGCCAGCAGCCCAAGGGACAGGGACGGGGACTACACCATATATTTT. This encodes CASSPRDRDGDYTIYF.

This clonotype was seen repeatedly, ten times or more. The gene calls are TRBV6-1 and TRBJ2-3, with D unresolved. Looked up from germline, CDR1 is MNHNS and CDR2 is SASEGT. The V end was cut by 9 bases, the J end by 0 bases, with 7 bases between. The CDR3 loop spans 12 amino acids. As DNA, the CDR3 is TGTGCCAGTGTGGGCAGCACAGATACGCAGTATTTT. Protein product: CASVGSTDTQYF.

This clonotype came up a few times. The V and J genes are TRBV19 and TRBJ2-7; 11 positions match TRBD2. The CDR3 sequence is 12 residues long. In germline, CDR1 is LNHDA, CDR2 SQIVND (reference sequence). The CDR3 reads CASTSGNYEQYF. The DNA of the CDR3 is TGTGCTTCGACTAGCGGGAACTACGAGCAGTACTTC.